These 29 T cell receptor beta chains share one sample of origin, sequenced in a study of shared clonotypes between healthy human individuals. The table came from immunoSEQ multiplex PCR; TCRdb's copy has only in-frame clones and leaves some out. The table includes 2 million to 2.5 million clones, approximately 90% detected once. Input material: naive CD4+ T cells from PBMCs. This sample's subset: CD45RA+ positively selected. Receptors originate from a man aged 18-30 years in good health. Some clones in this sample may be carry-over from other donors' samples.

This clone was counted a single time. The chain carries TRBV27 and TRBJ2-2, with 7 bases matching TRBD1. The CDR3 has 13 residues. Germline assignment: CDR1 MNHEY and CDR2 SMNVEV (reference sequence). With 7 bases clipped from V and 5 bases from J, the junction kept 4 bases outside the gene matches. The CDR3 region has the DNA TGTGCCAGCAATTCCAGGGGGACCGGGGAGCTGTTTTTT. Translation: CASNSRGTGELFF.

The V call is TRBV5-5, the J call TRBJ2-7; D unclear. Trimming took off 4 bases at V and 3 bases at J, with 11 bases between the two ends. This CDR3 contains 13 residues. Germline CDR1 and CDR2: SGHKS and YYEKEE (reference sequence). CDR3 DNA: TGTGCCAGCAGCCCCGGGTTCCTCTACGAGCAGTACTTC. Its protein product is CASSPGFLYEQYF.

The rearrangement links TRBV5-1 to TRBJ2-7, with 8 bases matching TRBD2. Germline V gene lookup returns CDR1 SGHRS and CDR2 YFSETQ. CDR3 length equals 15 residues. V lost 1 base and J lost 2; bases outside the gene matches: 5. The CDR3: CASSLNAGGAYEQYF. The CDR3, as DNA: TGCGCCAGCAGCTTGAACGCGGGGGGAGCCTACGAGCAGTACTTC.

This clone was recorded only once. Distinct nucleotide sequences in the sample also encode this CDR3. The chain has TRBV5-1 and TRBJ2-5; TRBD2 matches at 7 bases. The germline V gene has CDR1 SGHRS and CDR2 YFSETQ. The CDR3 is made up of 14 amino acids. V shed 2 bases, J shed 0 bases, and the junction held 1 base outside the gene matches. Written as DNA, the CDR3 is TGCGCCAGCAGCTTACGGGGGGACCAAGAGACCCAGTACTTC. Translation: CASSLRGDQETQYF.

Notes on this clone: This sample includes further DNA sequences coding for the same CDR3. This chain connects TRBV18 to TRBJ2-5; D perhaps matches TRBD1 (7 bases). Trimming left V 1 base short and J 1 base short, with 10 bases between. CDR3 length: 15 amino acids. Germline V gene sequence: CDR1 KGHSH, CDR2 LQKENI. In DNA, the CDR3 is TGTGCCAGCTCACCACGTCAGGGGGGCCAAGAGACCCAGTACTTC. This sequence encodes CASSPRQGGQETQYF.

This chain uses TRBV2 with TRBJ2-5, with TRBD2 matching 8 bases. Germline CDR1 SNHLY, CDR2 FYNNEI. This CDR3 region has 18 residues. After removal of 0 bases from V and 0 bases from J, the junction contained 9 bases not matched to a gene. CDR3 protein: CASSEARGGGADQETQYF. Here the CDR3 DNA reads TGTGCCAGCAGTGAAGCCCGGGGGGGAGGAGCGGACCAAGAGACCCAGTACTTC.

This chain connects TRBV7-3 to TRBJ2-1; D is perhaps TRBD1 (6 bases). V dropped 2 bases and J dropped 7 bases, with 12 bases sitting between them. This CDR3 spans 14 amino acids. In germline, CDR1 is SGHTA, CDR2 FQGTGA. The DNA of the CDR3 is TGTGCCAGCAGCTTATCCCCTACAGGGAATGAGCAGTTCTTC. Its translation is CASSLSPTGNEQFF.

This clone showed up just a few times. V is TRBV7-8 and J is TRBJ1-1, with a possible D match to TRBD1 (6 bases). Trimming pared 7 bases from V and 10 bases from J, leaving 16 bases between. Looked up from germline, CDR1 is SGHVS and CDR2 is FQNEAQ. This CDR3 has 12 residues. The CDR3 region is CASTPDGGRAFF. The CDR3 nucleotides are TGTGCCAGCACTCCCGACGGGGGGCGAGCTTTCTTT.

CDR3: CASSESLGVTEAFF. CDR3 bases: TGCGCCAGCAGTGAGTCCTTGGGGGTCACTGAAGCTTTCTTT. J is TRBJ1-1 and V is TRBV10-1; a possible D gene is TRBD1 (5 bases). Deletions cut 0 bases from V and 4 bases from J, with 9 bases between. Germline V gene data show CDR1 as WNHNN and CDR2 as SYGVQD (reference sequence). CDR3 length equals 14 residues.

This clone was counted once. The CDR3 coding sequence is TGTGCCAGCAGCGTCGGGTCACGAAACACCATATATTTT. Protein sequence: CASSVGSRNTIYF. The chain recombines TRBV28 with TRBJ1-3, with D hard to call. The CDR3 extends over 13 amino acids. With 6 bases removed from V and 5 bases from J, the gap between germline ends came to 11 bases. The V gene's germline CDR1 is MDHEN and CDR2 SYDVKM.

J is TRBJ1-4 and V is TRBV5-1, with 7 positions matching TRBD1. After removal of 4 bases from V and 4 bases from J, the junction contained 4 bases not matched to a gene. This CDR3 region has 14 residues. The germline V gene has CDR1 SGHRS and CDR2 YFSETQ. For the CDR3, the DNA is TGCGCCAGCAGCGCTGGGACAGATAATGAAAAACTGTTTTTT. Protein: CASSAGTDNEKLFF. Using reference TRBV5-1 and TRBJ1-4 for the parts outside the CDR3, the full variable domain is KAGVTQTPRYLIKTRGQQVTLSCSPISGHRSVSWYQQTPGQGLQFLFEYFSETQRNKGNFPGRFSGRQFSNSRSEMNVSTLELGDSALYLCASSAGTDNEKLFFGSGTQLSVL.

This clone was seen only once. This chain uses TRBV25-1 with TRBJ1-1, with a possible D match to TRBD1 (6 bases). This CDR3 is 17 amino acids long. Trimming left V 9 bases short and J 0 bases short, with 23 bases between. Per germline, CDR1 MGHDK and CDR2 SYGVNS. This chain's CDR3 is CASLGGDTRYMNTEAFF. CDR3 nucleotide sequence: TGTGCCAGTTTGGGGGGGGACACACGATACATGAACACTGAAGCTTTCTTT.

The chain links TRBV5-4 to TRBJ1-4; TRBD1 aligns across 11 bases. Germline assignment: CDR1 SGHNT and CDR2 YYREEE (reference sequence). This CDR3 is built from 16 residues. After removal of 4 bases from V and 4 bases from J, the junction contained 6 bases not matched to a gene. The CDR3 protein is CASSRTGGAGNEKLFF. In DNA, the CDR3 is TGTGCCAGCAGCCGGACAGGGGGCGCGGGTAATGAAAAACTGTTTTTT.

The gene calls are TRBV4-2 and TRBJ1-4; D gene uncertain. Per the germline V gene, CDR1 is LGHNA and CDR2 is YNFKEQ. CDR3 size: 15 residues. V lost 3 bases, J lost 8 bases, and 16 bases lay in between. The CDR3: CASSHPGPGLEKLFF. The DNA for the CDR3 is TGTGCCAGCAGCCACCCAGGCCCTGGTTTGGAAAAACTGTTTTTT.

Concerning this clone itself: Different DNA sequences within this sample yield the same CDR3. The chain uses TRBV6-5 and TRBJ2-7; 7 bases map to TRBD1. The J segment lost 0 bases and the V segment lost 2 bases, leaving 1 base of the junction unmatched. The CDR3 is 14 residues long. Germline CDR1 reads MNHEY; CDR2 reads SVGAGI. CDR3: CASSYGDSSYEQYF. CDR3 coding DNA: TGTGCCAGCAGTTACGGGGACAGCTCCTACGAGCAGTACTTC.

The gene calls are TRBV5-1 and TRBJ2-1, with 13 bases identical to TRBD2. Germline assignment: CDR1 SGHRS and CDR2 YFSETQ. This CDR3 spans 14 amino acids. The J segment lost 8 bases and the V segment lost 6 bases, leaving 5 bases of the junction unmatched. CDR3 residues: CASTRTSGSDEQFF. The DNA for the CDR3 is TGCGCCAGCACAAGGACTAGCGGGAGTGATGAGCAGTTCTTC.

CDR3 sequence (DNA): TGTGCCAGCATGCAGGACTCCTACAATGAGCAGTTCTTC. Its translation is CASMQDSYNEQFF. The chain recombines TRBV28 with TRBJ2-1; no firm D call. This CDR3 is 13 amino acids long. Germline V gives CDR1 MDHEN, CDR2 SYDVKM. V was clipped by 7 bases and J by 0 bases, with 7 bases between them.

A note on this clone: Other DNA sequences within the sample encode an identical CDR3. The chain couples TRBV28 to TRBJ2-6, with TRBD1 identical over 7 bases. V trimming: 4 bases; J trimming: 2 bases; junction bases outside the gene matches: 2. CDR3 length equals 15 residues. Germline values: CDR1 MDHEN, CDR2 SYDVKM. CDR3 loop: CASSSTGAGANVLTF. DNA of the CDR3: TGTGCCAGCAGTTCCACAGGGGCTGGGGCCAACGTCCTGACTTTC.

The CDR3, as DNA: TGCGCCAGCAGCCTCCCCGTCTCAGATACGCAGTATTTT. Its translation: CASSLPVSDTQYF. The chain is built from TRBV4-1 and TRBJ2-3, with D hard to call. This CDR3 has 13 amino acids. Germline CDR1 and CDR2: MGHRA and YSYEKL. V was cut by 4 bases and J by 4 bases, with 9 bases left in between.

The CDR3 DNA reads TGTGCCTGGAGTTGGGACAGGGGCTATGGCTACACCTTC. Protein sequence: CAWSWDRGYGYTF. The rearrangement uses TRBV30 and TRBJ1-2; 10 bases line up with TRBD1. Germline V gene lookup returns CDR1 GTSNPN and CDR2 SVGIG (reference sequence). Losses at the gene ends were 2 bases for V and 4 bases for J; bases not matched to a gene: 1. The CDR3 is 13 residues long. Variable domain in full (rest from reference TRBV30 and TRBJ1-2): SQTIHQWPATLVQPVGSPLSLECTVEGTSNPNLYWYRQAAGRGLQLLFYSVGIGQISSEVPQNLSASRPQDRQFILSSKKLLLSDSGFYLCAWSWDRGYGYTFGSGTRLTVV.

V gene TRBV6-5 combines with J gene TRBJ1-3; no reliable D call. This CDR3 comprises 13 residues. Trimming took off 6 bases at V and 3 bases at J, with 9 bases between the two ends. Germline CDR1 is MNHEY and CDR2 is SVGAGI. Written as DNA, the CDR3 is TGTGCCAGCAGCCCCGTTTATGGAAACACCATATATTTT. Its protein product is CASSPVYGNTIYF.

With regard to this clone: Other DNA sequences in this specimen translate into the identical CDR3. CDR3 bases: TGTGCCAGCAGCTTTGGGGGTAACACTGAAGCTTTCTTT. It translates to CASSFGGNTEAFF. The chain employs TRBV7-9 and TRBJ1-1; D is perhaps TRBD1 (5 bases). The CDR3 has 13 residues. Germline V CDR1 and CDR2: SEHNR, FQNEAQ (reference sequence). With 3 bases removed from V and 2 bases from J, the gap between germline ends came to 7 bases.

For this clone: The sample contains more than one DNA sequence encoding this CDR3. This chain links TRBV9 with TRBJ1-1; tentatively, D is TRBD1 (5 bases). Germline V gene data show CDR1 as SGDLS and CDR2 as YYNGEE. The CDR3 is 15 residues long. The V end lost 2 bases, the J end lost 1 base, and 12 bases lay between the germline ends. In DNA form, the CDR3 reads TGTGCCAGCAGCGTGGCGGGACGGCCGAACACTGAAGCTTTCTTT. Encoded protein: CASSVAGRPNTEAFF.

This chain joins TRBV7-3 and TRBJ2-7; TRBD1 aligns across 9 bases. Germline V lookup: CDR1 SGHTA, CDR2 FQGTGA. The ends lost 5 bases at V and 5 bases at J; junction bases unmatched: 4. CDR3 length: 13 amino acids. Written as DNA, the CDR3 is TGTGCCAGCAGCCGGGACAGGGAGAACGAGCAGTACTTC. Residues: CASSRDRENEQYF.

The chain couples TRBV28 to TRBJ2-5; D might be TRBD2 (7 bases). V was clipped by 4 bases and J by 5 bases, with 20 bases between them. Germline CDR1 is MDHEN and CDR2 is SYDVKM. The CDR3 spans 16 residues. CDR3 residues: CASSSPPGGRRETQYF. In nucleotides, the CDR3 is TGTGCCAGCAGTTCCCCCCCCGGGGGGCGAAGGGAGACCCAGTACTTC.

The rearrangement links TRBV5-1 to TRBJ2-1, with 11 bases lining up with TRBD2. V lost 0 bases and J lost 6; bases outside the gene matches: 8. The CDR3 is 17 residues long. Per the germline V gene, CDR1 is SGHRS and CDR2 is YFSETQ. The CDR3 region is CASSLVVRLAGTNEQFF. The CDR3 DNA reads as TGCGCCAGCAGCTTGGTAGTTCGACTAGCGGGAACCAATGAGCAGTTCTTC.

The chain has TRBV14 and TRBJ2-1; 11 nucleotides agree with TRBD2. This CDR3 region has 18 residues. V dropped 0 bases and J dropped 3; count of bases not matched to a gene: 7. CDR1 and CDR2 from the germline V gene are SGHDN and FVKESK. The CDR3 loop is CASSQDTPSGRFYNEQFF. The CDR3 nucleotides are TGTGCCAGCAGCCAAGATACGCCTAGCGGGAGGTTCTACAATGAGCAGTTCTTC.

The chain combines TRBV4-3 with TRBJ2-7; 7 bases map to TRBD1. With V trimmed by 4 bases and J by 4 bases, 16 bases remained unmatched. Germline values: CDR1 LGHNA, CDR2 YSLEER. The CDR3 runs 17 residues. DNA for the CDR3: TGCGCCAGCAGCCTGATAAACCATCCCGGGACAGTTTACGAGCAGTACTTC. Residues: CASSLINHPGTVYEQYF.

The chain employs TRBV29-1 and TRBJ1-1; D is unresolved. V was shortened by 7 bases and J by 1 base, with 13 bases between the two germline ends. CDR1 is SQVTM and CDR2 is ANQGSEA in the germline V gene. The length of the CDR3 is 13 residues. The CDR3 DNA reads TGCAGCGGGGATATTGACGGGAACACTGAAGCTTTCTTT. Translating gives CSGDIDGNTEAFF.